This T cell receptor (beta chain) was identified in a study of beta chain features in type 1 diabetes. Every bit of the isolated RNA underwent reverse transcription, so sequencing read expressed TCRB transcripts. TCRdb's table, derived via immunoSEQ multiplex PCR, lists solely in-frame clones and lacks some. The sample shows some 400,000 clones, approximately 15% of them seen only once. Germline V gene sequence: CDR1 MNHEY, CDR2 SMNVEV (reference sequence). Unmatched junction bases numbered 10, after V lost 8 bases and J lost 3 bases. The CDR3 contains 16 residues. The sample comprised naive CD4+ T cells from blood. The chain recombines TRBV27 with TRBJ2-4, with 10 bases identical to TRBD2. The receptor's source is a young woman in good health. This CDR3 reads CASLRTSGIHKNIQYF. The CDR3, as DNA: TGTGCCAGCCTCCGGACTAGCGGAATCCACAAAAACATTCAGTACTTC.